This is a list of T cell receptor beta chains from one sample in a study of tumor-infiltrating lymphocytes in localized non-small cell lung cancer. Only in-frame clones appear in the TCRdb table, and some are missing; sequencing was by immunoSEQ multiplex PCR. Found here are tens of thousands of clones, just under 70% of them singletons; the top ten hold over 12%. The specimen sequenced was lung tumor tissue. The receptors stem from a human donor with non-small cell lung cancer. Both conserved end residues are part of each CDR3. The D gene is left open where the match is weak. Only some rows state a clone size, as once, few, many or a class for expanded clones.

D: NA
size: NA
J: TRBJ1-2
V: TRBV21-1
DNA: TGTGCCAGCAGCAAATTAATCGGACAGGACCATCCTCGTGGCTACACCTTC
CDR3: CASSKLIGQDHPRGYTF

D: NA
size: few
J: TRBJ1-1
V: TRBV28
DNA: TGTGCCAGCGGAGGTGGGACCCTCCGGGGCACTGAAGCTTTCTTT
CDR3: CASGGGTLRGTEAFF

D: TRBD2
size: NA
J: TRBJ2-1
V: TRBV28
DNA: TGTGCCAGCGGGTTAGCGGGAGGTGAGCAGTTCTTC
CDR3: CASGLAGGEQFF

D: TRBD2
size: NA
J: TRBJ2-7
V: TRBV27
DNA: TGTGCCAGCAGTTTGACCGGGACTAGCGCATCCTACGAGCAGTACTTC
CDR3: CASSLTGTSASYEQYF

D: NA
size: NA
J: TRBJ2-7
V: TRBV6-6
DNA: TGTGCCAGCAGTTACGAGGGATTCTACGAGCAGTACTTC
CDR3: CASSYEGFYEQYF

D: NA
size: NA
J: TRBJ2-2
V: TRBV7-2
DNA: TGTGCCAGCAGCTTTGGGTCGAACACCGGGGAGCTGTTTTTT
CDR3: CASSFGSNTGELFF

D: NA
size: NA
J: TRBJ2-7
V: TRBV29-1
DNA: TGCAGCGTCTTACAGACTACCTACGAGCAGTACTTC
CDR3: CSVLQTTYEQYF

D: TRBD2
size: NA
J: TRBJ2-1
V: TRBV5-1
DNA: TGCGCCAGCAGCTTGGCGACACTAGCGGGAGGAGGCAATGAGCAGTTCTTC
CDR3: CASSLATLAGGGNEQFF

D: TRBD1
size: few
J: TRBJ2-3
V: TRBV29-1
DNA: TGCAGCACTAGGACAGGGGGCACAGATACGCAGTATTTT
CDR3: CSTRTGGTDTQYF

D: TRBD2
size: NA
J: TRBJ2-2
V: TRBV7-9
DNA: TGTGCCAGCAGCTCACTCCGGGTAGCGGGAGGGCCAACCGGGGAGCTGTTTTTT
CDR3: CASSSLRVAGGPTGELFF

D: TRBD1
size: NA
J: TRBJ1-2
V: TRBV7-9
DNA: TGTGCCAGCAGCTCCCCGGACAGGGGGTCCTATGGCTACACCTTC
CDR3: CASSSPDRGSYGYTF

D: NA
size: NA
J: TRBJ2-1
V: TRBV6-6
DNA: TGTGCCAGCTCGGCGCGGGGCGATGAGCAGTTCTTC
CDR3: CASSARGDEQFF

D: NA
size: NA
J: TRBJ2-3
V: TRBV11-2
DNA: TGTGCCAGCAGCTCCAAGGCAGATACGCAGTATTTT
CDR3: CASSSKADTQYF

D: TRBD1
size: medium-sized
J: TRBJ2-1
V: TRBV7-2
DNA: TGTGCCAGCAGCCTAAGGACAGGGGGCTTGGTAGGGGAGCAGTTCTTC
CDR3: CASSLRTGGLVGEQFF

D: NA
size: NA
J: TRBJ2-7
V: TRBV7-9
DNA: TGTGCCAGCAGCCTCGGGACCTACGAGCAGTACTTC
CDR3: CASSLGTYEQYF

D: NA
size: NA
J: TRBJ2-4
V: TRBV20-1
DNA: TGCAGTGCTCCAACCCGCGACATTCAGTACTTC
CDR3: CSAPTRDIQYF

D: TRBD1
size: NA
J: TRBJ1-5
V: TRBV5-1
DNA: TGCGCCAGCAGCTTGACCGGGACAGGGGGTCCGGGCCAGCCCCAGCATTTT
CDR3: CASSLTGTGGPGQPQHF

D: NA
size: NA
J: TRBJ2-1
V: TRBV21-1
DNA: TGTGCCAGCGGCTTTCGATTCCCGACTACCTGCAATGAGCAGTTCTTC
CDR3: CASGFRFPTTCNEQFF

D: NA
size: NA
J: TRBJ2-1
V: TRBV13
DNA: TGTGCCAGCAGCTCGCCGGGGCAGGAGGACAATGAGCAGTTCTTC
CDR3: CASSSPGQEDNEQFF

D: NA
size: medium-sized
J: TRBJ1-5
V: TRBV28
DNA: TGTGCCAGCAGTTTACGGACAGCCTGGTTTAGCAATCAGCCCCAGCATTTT
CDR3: CASSLRTAWFSNQPQHF

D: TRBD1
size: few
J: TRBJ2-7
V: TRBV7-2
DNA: TGTGCCAGCAGCCCCGGGCAGGGGGTCTTTAGTTACGAGCAGTACTTC
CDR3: CASSPGQGVFSYEQYF

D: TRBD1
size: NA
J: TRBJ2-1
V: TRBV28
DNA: TGTGCCAGCAGTTTATGGGACAGGGGAGCAGATGAGCAGTTCTTC
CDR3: CASSLWDRGADEQFF

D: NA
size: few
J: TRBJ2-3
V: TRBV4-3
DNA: TGCGCCAGCAGCCAAGACGGTAAGGGCACAGATACGCAGTATTTT
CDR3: CASSQDGKGTDTQYF

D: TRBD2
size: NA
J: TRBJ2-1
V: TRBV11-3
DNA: TGTGCCAGCAGCCGGCGGGGGGCTAGCTCCTACAATGAGCAGTTCTTC
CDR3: CASSRRGASSYNEQFF

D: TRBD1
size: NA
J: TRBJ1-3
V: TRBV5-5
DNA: TGTGCCAGCAGCCCCGGGACAGGGGACGAAACTGGAAACACCATATATTTT
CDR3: CASSPGTGDETGNTIYF

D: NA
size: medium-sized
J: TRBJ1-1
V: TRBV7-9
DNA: TGTGCCAGCAGCATGGGGGGGGCTGAAGCTTTCTTT
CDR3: CASSMGGAEAFF